This record concerns one T cell receptor beta chain sequence. Method: immunoSEQ multiplex PCR; TCRdb's copy keeps in-frame clones and lacks some. The sample holds 150,000 to 200,000 clones, 80% to 90% seen once. The data were obtained in a study of lymphopenia after photon versus proton radiotherapy. Per the germline V gene, CDR1 is LNHDA and CDR2 is SQIVND (reference sequence). The CDR3 spans 16 residues. V lost 5 bases and J 0 bases, leaving 14 bases between the germline ends. The V gene is TRBV19, the J gene TRBJ2-1; D is perhaps TRBD1 (6 bases). This clonotype originated in a man between 50 and 59 years old with gastric cancer. Sequenced material: peripheral blood, taken from a patient treated with photon-based radiotherapy. The CDR3 DNA sequence: TGTGCCAGTAGTGGTCGGGACATAAGCTCCTACAATGAGCAGTTCTTC. Translation: CASSGRDISSYNEQFF.